This paragraph covers one TCR beta chain sequence. Its antigen is unknown. The sample comes from a study of CD8+ T cells in alopecia areata. Overall study: A 6-month off-drug phase came after tofacitinib, which had lasted 6 to 18 months.

Germline V gene lookup returns CDR1 MGHRA and CDR2 YSYEKL. V shed 3 bases and J shed 4 bases, with 13 bases lying between them. The CDR3 has 15 amino acids. From alopecia areata patients, lesional scalp punch biopsies and peripheral blood were collected. From PBMCs, CD4+ and CD8+ T cells were sorted. Extraction and reverse transcription of RNA yielded cDNA as the sequencing template. The method was immunoSEQ multiplex PCR; TCRdb's version includes in-frame clones alone and lacks a portion of them. This sample carries about 130,000 clones, about 49% of them seen once, and the ten largest clones take roughly a sixth. Notes on the study in general: Normal-skin resident alphabeta T cells also appear among scalp sample sequences.

The sample in question was CD8+ T cells sorted from blood, obtained at week 0. This chain uses TRBV4-1 with TRBJ1-3, with D perhaps matching TRBD1 (6 bases). The sequence was collected from a human donor with alopecia areata. The chain's CDR3 is CASSHPGTTGNTIYF. The CDR3 DNA sequence: TGCGCCAGCAGCCACCCCGGGACAACCGGAAACACCATATATTTT.